The rows below give T cell receptor beta chains drawn from one sample of a study of T cell repertoires in ileal Crohn's disease. The table came from immunoSEQ multiplex PCR; TCRdb's copy has only in-frame clones and leaves some out. The sample consists of some 14,000 clones, around 84% of them appearing once. The material sequenced was ileal tissue. These receptor sequences come from an adult with Crohn's disease. CDR3s include the opening cysteine and the closing phenylalanine or tryptophan. The D gene is left open where the match is weak. Expanded clones are given a class, and other clones once, few, many or no size at all.

J	V	size	D	CDR3	DNA
TRBJ1-4	TRBV9	NA	NA	CASSARGSDSFNEKLFF	TGTGCCAGCAGCGCCCGTGGGTCGGACAGCTTTAATGAAAAACTGTTTTTT
TRBJ2-3	TRBV5-1	NA	NA	CASSAVRTSTDTQYF	TGCGCCAGCAGCGCAGTCCGGACTAGCACAGATACGCAGTATTTT
TRBJ1-1	TRBV19	NA	NA	CASSIDTGVRVNTEAFF	TGTGCCAGTAGTATAGATACGGGGGTCAGGGTGAACACTGAAGCTTTCTTT
TRBJ2-3	TRBV5-4	NA	NA	CASSFQKWRGQPTDTQYF	TGTGCCAGCAGCTTCCAAAAATGGCGGGGGCAGCCTACAGATACGCAGTATTTT
TRBJ2-5	TRBV2	NA	TRBD1	CASKGQGARGTQYF	TGTGCCAGCAAGGGACAGGGGGCCAGAGGGACCCAGTACTTC
TRBJ2-2	TRBV6-5	NA	NA	CASRSSAGELFF	TGTGCCAGCCGATCGAGCGCCGGGGAGCTGTTTTTT
TRBJ2-2	TRBV9	NA	NA	CASSAKNTGELFF	TGTGCCAGCAGCGCTAAGAACACCGGGGAGCTGTTTTTT
TRBJ1-2	TRBV18	NA	TRBD1	CASSPLRDRENYGYTF	TGTGCCAGCTCACCCTTAAGGGACAGAGAGAACTATGGCTACACCTTC
TRBJ1-4	TRBV5-1	NA	TRBD1	CASSLQGVGEKLFF	TGCGCCAGCAGCTTACAGGGGGTTGGTGAAAAACTGTTTTTT
TRBJ2-2	TRBV2	NA	NA	CASISGGNANTGELFF	TGTGCCAGCATTTCAGGGGGGAACGCGAACACCGGGGAGCTGTTTTTT
TRBJ2-3	TRBV7-3	NA	TRBD1	CASSSDRGSADTQYF	TGTGCCAGCAGCTCCGACAGGGGATCGGCAGATACGCAGTATTTT
TRBJ1-5	TRBV28	once	NA	CASSFSGRYSNQPQHF	TGTGCCAGCAGTTTCTCGGGGAGGTATAGCAATCAGCCCCAGCATTTT
TRBJ2-5	TRBV7-9	NA	NA	CASSLVGGIPQETQYF	TGTGCCAGCAGCTTAGTTGGGGGGATTCCACAAGAGACCCAGTACTTC
TRBJ1-1	TRBV6-6	once	NA	CASSYGTENTEAFF	TGTGCCAGCAGTTACGGTACTGAGAACACTGAAGCTTTCTTT
TRBJ1-3	TRBV5-1	NA	TRBD1	CASSLMTGQGTDTIYF	TGCGCCAGCAGCTTGATGACAGGGCAAGGGACGGACACCATATATTTT
TRBJ1-6	TRBV19	NA	NA	CASSMVGQKSPLHF	TGTGCCAGTAGTATGGTAGGACAGAAATCACCCCTCCACTTT
TRBJ2-7	TRBV30	few	TRBD1	CAWRDRGRVYEQYF	TGTGCCTGGAGGGACAGGGGGCGCGTTTACGAGCAGTACTTC
TRBJ2-7	TRBV5-1	NA	NA	CASSLVVSPYEQYF	TGCGCCAGCAGCTTGGTGGTTAGTCCCTACGAGCAGTACTTC
TRBJ2-1	TRBV5-1	few	TRBD2	CASSDPGTIYSEQFF	TGCGCCAGCAGCGATCCCGGGACTATATACAGTGAGCAGTTCTTC
TRBJ2-7	TRBV9	NA	NA	CASSQEGGGSTYEQYF	TGTGCCAGCAGTCAAGAGGGAGGTGGGTCAACCTACGAGCAGTACTTC
TRBJ2-2	TRBV4-2	NA	TRBD1	CASSQDLGTGVSGELFF	TGTGCCAGCAGCCAAGATCTCGGGACAGGGGTGTCCGGGGAGCTGTTTTTT
TRBJ1-1	TRBV14	few	TRBD1	CASSQRQGVKTEAFF	TGTGCCAGCAGCCAACGACAGGGGGTAAAAACTGAAGCTTTCTTT
TRBJ2-5	TRBV7-7	NA	TRBD1	CASSYDRAQETQYF	TGTGCTAGCAGCTACGACAGGGCTCAGGAGACCCAGTACTTC